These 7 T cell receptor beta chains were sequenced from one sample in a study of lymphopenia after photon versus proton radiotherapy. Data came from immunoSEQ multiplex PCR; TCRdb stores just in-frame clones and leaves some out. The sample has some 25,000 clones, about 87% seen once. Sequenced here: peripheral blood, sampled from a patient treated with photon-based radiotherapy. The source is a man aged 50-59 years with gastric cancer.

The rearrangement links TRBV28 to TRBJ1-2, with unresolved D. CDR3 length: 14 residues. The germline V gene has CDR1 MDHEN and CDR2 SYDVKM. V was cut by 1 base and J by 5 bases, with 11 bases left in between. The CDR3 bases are TGTGCCAGCAGTTTATCCCGGACGGTTTATGGCTACACCTTC. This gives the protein CASSLSRTVYGYTF.

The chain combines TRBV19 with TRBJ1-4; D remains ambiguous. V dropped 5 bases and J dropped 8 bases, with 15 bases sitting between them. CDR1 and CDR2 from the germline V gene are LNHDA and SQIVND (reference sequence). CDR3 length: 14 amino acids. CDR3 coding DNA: TGTGCCAGTAGTGCTCCGGGGTGGCGCGAAAAACTGTTTTTT. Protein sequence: CASSAPGWREKLFF.

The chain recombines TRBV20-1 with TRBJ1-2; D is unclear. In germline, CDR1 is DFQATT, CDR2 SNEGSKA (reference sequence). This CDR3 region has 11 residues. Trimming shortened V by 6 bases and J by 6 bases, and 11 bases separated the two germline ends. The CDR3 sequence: CSAQIVDGYTF. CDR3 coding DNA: TGCAGTGCCCAGATTGTCGATGGCTACACCTTC.

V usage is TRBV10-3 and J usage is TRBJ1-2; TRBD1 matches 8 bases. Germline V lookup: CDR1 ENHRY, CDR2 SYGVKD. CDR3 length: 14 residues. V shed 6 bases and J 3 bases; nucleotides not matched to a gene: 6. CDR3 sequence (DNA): TGTGCCATCAGCTCGGACAGGGTTGACTATGGCTACACCTTC. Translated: CAISSDRVDYGYTF.

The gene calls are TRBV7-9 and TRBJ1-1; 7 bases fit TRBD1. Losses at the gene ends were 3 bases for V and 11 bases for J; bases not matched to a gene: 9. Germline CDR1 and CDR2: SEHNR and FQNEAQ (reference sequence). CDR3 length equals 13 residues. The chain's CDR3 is CASSFGLGGWAFF. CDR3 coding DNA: TGTGCCAGCAGCTTTGGTTTAGGGGGCTGGGCTTTCTTT. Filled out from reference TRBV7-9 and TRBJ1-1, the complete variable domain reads DTGVSQNPRHKITKRGQNVTFRCDPISEHNRLYWYRQTLGQGPEFLTYFQNEAQLEKSRLLSDRFSAERPKGSFSTLEIQRTEQGDSAMYLCASSFGLGGWAFFGQGTRLTVV.

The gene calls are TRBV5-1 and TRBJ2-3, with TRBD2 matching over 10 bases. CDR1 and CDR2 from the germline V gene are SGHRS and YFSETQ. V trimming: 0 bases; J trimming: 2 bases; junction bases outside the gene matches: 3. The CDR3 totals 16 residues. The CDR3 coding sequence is TGCGCCAGCAGCTTGGTAGCGGGGGGTACCACAGATACGCAGTATTTT. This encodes CASSLVAGGTTDTQYF.

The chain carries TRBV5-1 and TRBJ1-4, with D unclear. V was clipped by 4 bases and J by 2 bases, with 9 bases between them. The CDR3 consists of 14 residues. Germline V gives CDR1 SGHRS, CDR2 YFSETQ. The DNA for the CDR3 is TGCGCCAGCAGCCCGGGGAGGACTAATGAAAAACTGTTTTTT. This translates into CASSPGRTNEKLFF.